These 23 T cell receptor beta chains were all obtained from the same sample, sequenced in a study of regulatory T cells in long-lasting Graves disease. iRepertoire HTBI primers and Arm-PCR of CDR3 regions built TCR beta libraries. Using its own MiXCR run on the multiplex PCR reads, TCRdb lists one record per CDR3 protein. The sample includes roughly 300,000 distinct CDR3 sequences, around 21% of them seen just once. The time point: persistent/refractory GD, antithyroid drugs over 5 years with positive TRAb. The TCR library used RNA extracted from PBMCs. The sequencing used peripheral blood mononuclear cells (PBMCs), collected when the disease was refractory, from a patient treated with antithyroid drugs. The receptors stem from a female donor with Graves disease.

The rearrangement links TRBV18 to TRBJ1-5; D is undetermined. Per the germline V gene, CDR1 is KGHSH and CDR2 is LQKENI. The CDR3 contains 16 residues. The germline V and J ends were trimmed by 3 bases and 2 bases, with 14 bases remaining between them. CDR3 nucleotides: TGTGCCAGCTCACCGAACGACGCGCAGGGCAATCAGCCCCAGCATTTT. It is translated as CASSPNDAQGNQPQHF.

This clonotype was seen repeatedly, ten times or more. CDR3 nucleotides: TGTGCCAGCAAATTTTCCCGGACAGTCGGTGAGACCCAGTACTTC. This sequence encodes CASKFSRTVGETQYF. The chain employs TRBV28 and TRBJ2-5; a possible D gene is TRBD1 (6 bases). The CDR3 length is 15 residues. The V gene's germline CDR1 is MDHEN and CDR2 SYDVKM. V lost 7 bases and J 5 bases, leaving 20 bases between the germline ends.

Only a few counts were recorded for this clonotype. Germline is not matched at one junction end, which may reflect a read error. The gene calls are TRBV7-8 and TRBJ1-4; a weak D match, TRBD1 (5 bases). Germline V gene lookup returns CDR1 SGHVS and CDR2 FQNEAQ. CDR3 size: 17 residues. Here the CDR3 reads CAGSPGWGDKTNEKLFF. For the CDR3, the DNA is TGTGCCGGCAGCCCAGGGTGGGGGGATAAAACTAATGAAAAACTGTTTTTT. Filled out from reference TRBV7-8 and TRBJ1-4, the complete variable domain reads GAGVSQSPRYKVAKRGQDVALRCDPISGHVSLFWYQQALGQGPEFLTYFQNEAQLDKSGLPSDRFFAERPEGSVSTLKIQRTQQEDSAVYLCAGSPGWGDKTNEKLFFGSGTQLSVL.

This clonotype was detected ten times or more. The V call is TRBV6-1, the J call TRBJ1-6; possible D gene TRBD1, 5 bases. In germline, CDR1 is MNHNS, CDR2 SASEGT. With 6 bases removed from V and 6 bases from J, the gap between germline ends came to 18 bases. CDR3 length: 16 residues. The CDR3 is CASSPKYSGANSPLHF. The CDR3 nucleotides are TGTGCCAGCAGCCCCAAGTATTCCGGGGCTAATTCACCCCTCCACTTT.

In its sample, this clonotype was seen many times. The V and J genes are TRBV28 and TRBJ2-7; 10 bases fit TRBD2. Germline V lookup: CDR1 MDHEN, CDR2 SYDVKM. V lost 5 bases to trimming and J lost 2 bases; unmatched junction nucleotides: 6. The CDR3 extends over 15 amino acids. The CDR3 here is CASSTLAGGPYEQYF. CDR3 DNA sequence: TGTGCCAGCAGTACTTTAGCGGGAGGTCCCTACGAGCAGTACTTC.

This clonotype appeared a few times. This chain links TRBV6-1 with TRBJ2-7; D is perhaps TRBD1 (6 bases). Germline lookup yields CDR1 MNHNS and CDR2 SASEGT. V was cut by 6 bases and J by 2 bases, with 11 bases left in between. There are 13 residues in the CDR3. The CDR3 sequence is CASRQGSAYEQYF. CDR3 sequence (DNA): TGTGCCAGCAGACAGGGTTCGGCCTACGAGCAGTACTTC.

This clonotype was picked up many times. This chain joins TRBV28 and TRBJ1-1; D may be TRBD1 (6 bases). Germline values: CDR1 MDHEN, CDR2 SYDVKM. The V end lost 5 bases, the J end lost 6 bases, and 10 bases lay between the germline ends. CDR3 length: 12 residues. CDR3 sequence: CASSEGVAEAFF. CDR3 in DNA: TGTGCCAGCAGTGAGGGGGTCGCTGAAGCTTTCTTT. The full variable domain, in which reference TRBV28 and TRBJ1-1 provide the parts outside the CDR3, is DVKVTQSSRYLVKRTGEKVFLECVQDMDHENMFWYRQDPGLGLRLIYFSYDVKMKEKGDIPEGYSVSREKKERFSLILESASTNQTSMYLCASSEGVAEAFFGQGTRLTVV.

This clonotype was recorded at least ten times. V usage is TRBV2 and J usage is TRBJ2-2; D uncertain. Germline values: CDR1 SNHLY, CDR2 FYNNEI. The length of the CDR3 is 13 residues. Trimming removed 5 bases from V and 5 bases from J, with 9 bases in between. CDR3 nucleotides: TGTGCCAGCAGTTGGACCGGGACCGGGGAGCTGTTTTTT. Its protein product is CASSWTGTGELFF.

The V and J genes are TRBV6-1 and TRBJ1-1; D may be TRBD1 (6 bases). The V gene's germline CDR1 is MNHNS and CDR2 SASEGT. This CDR3 comprises 15 residues. Trimming shortened V by 4 bases and J by 4 bases, and 16 bases separated the two germline ends. The CDR3 here is CASSVLPRGGTEAFF. As DNA, the CDR3 is TGTGCCAGCAGTGTACTCCCCAGGGGAGGCACTGAAGCTTTCTTT.

This clonotype was recorded a few times. The chain uses TRBV5-1 and TRBJ2-7; 9 bases are a match to TRBD1. J was trimmed by 3 bases and V by 3 bases; bases with no gene match: 4. Germline CDR1 and CDR2: SGHRS and YFSETQ. The CDR3 extends over 14 amino acids. The DNA of the CDR3 is TGCGCCAGCAGCTGGACGGGACAGGGCTACGAGCAGTACTTC. The encoded protein is CASSWTGQGYEQYF. The variable domain in full, completed from reference TRBV5-1 and TRBJ2-7, reads KAGVTQTPRYLIKTRGQQVTLSCSPISGHRSVSWYQQTPGQGLQFLFEYFSETQRNKGNFPGRFSGRQFSNSRSEMNVSTLELGDSALYLCASSWTGQGYEQYFGPGTRLTVT.

In its sample, this clonotype was seen a few times. The rearrangement joins TRBV20-1 to TRBJ2-1; 11 bases fit TRBD2. Per the germline V gene, CDR1 is DFQATT and CDR2 is SNEGSKA (reference sequence). This CDR3 region has 16 residues. The J segment lost 9 bases and the V segment lost 4 bases, leaving 14 bases of the junction unmatched. As DNA, the CDR3 is TGCAGTGCTACCTCTAGACTAGCGGGAATGGGGAGTGAGCAGTTCTTC. Translating gives CSATSRLAGMGSEQFF.

The genes are TRBV20-1 and TRBJ2-7; perhaps D is TRBD1 or TRBD2 (5 bases each). V lost 6 bases to trimming and J lost 3 bases, with 15 bases between them. This CDR3 has 13 residues. Germline CDR1 is DFQATT and CDR2 is SNEGSKA (reference sequence). CDR3 nucleotide sequence: TGCAGTGCACCTCGGGGCATCGTCTACGAGCAGTACTTC. Its translation is CSAPRGIVYEQYF.

This clonotype was recorded a few times. The genes are TRBV5-1 and TRBJ2-5; 7 bases agree with TRBD1. This CDR3 contains 14 residues. With V trimmed by 0 bases and J by 3 bases, 2 bases remained unmatched. Germline CDR1 and CDR2: SGHRS and YFSETQ. The CDR3 coding sequence is TGCGCCAGCAGCTTGGCCCAGGGGGAAGAGACCCAGTACTTC. Amino acids: CASSLAQGEETQYF.

The chain recombines TRBV9 with TRBJ2-2; D is perhaps TRBD1 (6 bases). The V gene's germline CDR1 is SGDLS and CDR2 YYNGEE. V was trimmed by 3 bases and J by 1 base, leaving 13 bases between them. The CDR3 totals 16 residues. The CDR3 loop reads CASSAPADRNTGELFF. CDR3 coding DNA: TGTGCCAGCAGCGCACCGGCGGACAGGAACACCGGGGAGCTGTTTTTT.

This clonotype was counted many times. The V gene is TRBV27, the J gene TRBJ2-5; unclear D gene. The CDR3 covers 15 residues. In germline, CDR1 is MNHEY, CDR2 SMNVEV (reference sequence). Trimming removed 5 bases from V and 5 bases from J, with 18 bases in between. The chain's CDR3 is CASSQEVSPAETQYF. In DNA, the CDR3 is TGTGCCAGCAGTCAAGAAGTTAGTCCAGCCGAGACCCAGTACTTC.

This clonotype was recorded at least ten times. The CDR3 protein is CASSVGIGYSYEQYF. As DNA, the CDR3 is TGTGCCAGCAGCGTAGGGATTGGCTATTCATACGAGCAGTACTTC. The chain joins TRBV9 to TRBJ2-7; D is ambiguous. The CDR3 runs 15 residues. Trimming took 0 bases from V and 4 from J, leaving 14 bases between them. CDR1 SGDLS and CDR2 YYNGEE come from the germline V gene. Drawing the rest from reference TRBV9 and TRBJ2-7, the complete variable domain is DSGVTQTPKHLITATGQRVTLRCSPRSGDLSVYWYQQSLDQGLQFLIQYYNGEERAKGNILERFSAQQFPDLHSELNLSSLELGDSALYFCASSVGIGYSYEQYFGPGTRLTVT.

This clonotype occurred many times. The chain is built from TRBV12-3 or TRBV12-4 and TRBJ2-4, with D hard to call. V was pared by 3 bases and J by 0 bases, with 9 bases between. The CDR3 sequence is 15 residues long. The CDR3 sequence: CASSLGQLAKNIQYF. DNA for the CDR3: TGTGCCAGCAGTTTGGGTCAGCTAGCCAAAAACATTCAGTACTTC.

This clonotype was picked up a small number of times. The chain carries TRBV20-1 and TRBJ1-2; maybe TRBD1 (6 bases). V was trimmed by 0 bases and J by 2 bases, leaving 13 bases between them. This CDR3 has 15 residues. The V gene's germline CDR1 is DFQATT and CDR2 SNEGSKA (reference sequence). This CDR3 is CSARDKTGHNYGYTF. DNA for the CDR3: TGCAGTGCTAGAGACAAGACAGGTCACAACTATGGCTACACCTTC.

This clonotype was counted only a few times. The chain recombines TRBV19 with TRBJ1-1, with a possible D match to TRBD1 (5 bases). CDR1 is LNHDA, CDR2 SQIVND, per germline (reference sequence). Trimming took 5 bases from V and 4 from J, leaving 14 bases between them. This CDR3 has 14 amino acids. CDR3 sequence (DNA): TGTGCCAGTAGTGGGTCCTCGAGGGGCACTGAAGCTTTCTTT. It translates to CASSGSSRGTEAFF.

In the case of this clonotype: Being one base from a much bigger clone, this may be a read error. The CDR3 DNA reads as TGCGCCAGCAGCTTGGTGGAGGGCGTAGGAAGATACACCTTC. It is translated as CASSLVEGVGRYTF. V gene TRBV5-1 combines with J gene TRBJ1-2; D not resolved. CDR3 length equals 14 residues. Trimming pared 0 bases from V and 11 bases from J, leaving 17 bases between. Germline V gene sequence: CDR1 SGHRS, CDR2 YFSETQ.

The sample holds a few counts of this clonotype. The gene calls are TRBV6-2 or TRBV6-3 and TRBJ1-2; a possible D gene is TRBD1 (5 bases). CDR1 and CDR2 from the germline V gene are MNHEY and SVGEGT. V lost 5 bases, J lost 8 bases, and 15 bases lay in between. The CDR3 contains 13 residues. The CDR3 region is CASSEVGAGGYTF. The CDR3 coding sequence is TGTGCCAGCAGTGAAGTAGGGGCAGGAGGCTACACCTTC.

V usage is TRBV6-1 and J usage is TRBJ1-2; a weak D match, TRBD1 (6 bases). Trimming took 1 base from V and 4 from J, leaving 10 bases between them. The CDR3 is made up of 14 amino acids. CDR1 is MNHNS, CDR2 SASEGT, per germline. CDR3 nucleotide sequence: TGTGCCAGCAGTGAAGGGCGGACAGTCTATGGCTACACCTTC. It translates to CASSEGRTVYGYTF.

Turning to this clonotype: One base away lies a much larger clone, so this may be a sequencing read error. This likely comes from a read error, as the CDR3 has no conserved phenylalanine or tryptophan at its end. The chain is built from TRBV28 and TRBJ1-1; the D gene is possibly TRBD1 (5 bases). CDR3 length: 12 amino acids. The germline CDR1 and CDR2 sequences are MDHEN and SYDVKM. V was shortened by 5 bases and J by 6 bases, with 10 bases between the two germline ends. CDR3 region: CASSLGHSEAFS. The CDR3 DNA is TGTGCCAGCAGTCTTGGACATTCTGAAGCTTTCTCT.